This TCR beta chain was retrieved from a study of cytomegalovirus exposure and HLA in healthy donors. Turning to the study itself: Around 190 million T cells yielded some 100 million unique TCR beta sequences, as an earlier analysis found. General observations from the study: Later analysis showed most CMV-associated TCR beta chains appearing HLA-restricted.

This CDR3 is 17 amino acids long. Trimming cost V 6 bases and J 2 bases, with 23 bases left between them. PCR was performed using 60 Vbeta and 13 Jbeta primers. TCRdb's copy holds only in-frame clones and misses some; the assay was immunoSEQ multiplex PCR. The data show about 52,000 clones, 72% seen once. Concerning this clone itself: Its antigen is undetermined.

The V and J genes are TRBV6-7 and TRBJ2-7; D is possibly TRBD2 (7 bases). TRBV6-7 is known as an ORF, though its function is uncertain. The sequence was obtained from a woman aged 50 to 65 in good health and CMV-seronegative. Specimen: PBMCs. The CDR3 spells CASRTMPPRGPPYEQYF. The CDR3 nucleotides read TGTGCCAGCAGGACAATGCCCCCGCGGGGGCCTCCCTACGAGCAGTACTTC.